This TCR beta chain comes out of a study of blood T cells in healthy people across ages. The V and J ends lost 5 bases and 8 bases respectively, with 16 bases between them. The CDR3 is 14 residues long. Germline V gene data show CDR1 as MNHNY and CDR2 as SVGAGI (reference sequence). With a J-beta primer mix and a sample-barcoded 5' primer, a second PCR ran about 7 to 11 cycles. TCRdb re-analysed the 5' RACE reads in MiXCR, keeping a single row per CDR3 protein. Of 800,000 to 900,000 distinct CDR3 sequences in the sample, approximately 65% were seen once. The genes are TRBV6-6 and TRBJ2-1; D may be TRBD1 or TRBD2 (5 bases each). Sample: blood. The TCR was taken from a man younger than 40 in good health. CDR3 sequence (DNA): TGTGCCAGCAGTCCGAGACGAGGGGCCGATGAGCAGTTCTTC. It is translated as CASSPRRGADEQFF.